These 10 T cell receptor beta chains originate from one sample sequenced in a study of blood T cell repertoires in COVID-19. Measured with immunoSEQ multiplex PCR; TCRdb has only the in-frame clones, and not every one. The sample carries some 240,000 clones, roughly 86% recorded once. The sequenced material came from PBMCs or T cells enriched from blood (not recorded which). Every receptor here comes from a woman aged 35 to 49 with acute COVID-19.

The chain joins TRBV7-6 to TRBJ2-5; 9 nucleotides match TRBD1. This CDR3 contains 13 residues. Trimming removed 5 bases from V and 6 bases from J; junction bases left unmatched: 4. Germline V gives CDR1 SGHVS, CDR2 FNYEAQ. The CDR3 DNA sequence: TGTGCCAGCAGCCGACAGGGGGGGAAGACCCAGTACTTC. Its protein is CASSRQGGKTQYF.

CDR3 protein: CASSAGHSGNTIYF. The CDR3 DNA sequence: TGTGCCAGCAGTGCAGGCCACTCTGGAAACACCATATATTTT. The rearrangement uses TRBV2 and TRBJ1-3; D not resolved. Deletions cut 4 bases from V and 0 bases from J, with 7 bases between. There are 14 residues in the CDR3. Germline loops: CDR1 SNHLY, CDR2 FYNNEI.

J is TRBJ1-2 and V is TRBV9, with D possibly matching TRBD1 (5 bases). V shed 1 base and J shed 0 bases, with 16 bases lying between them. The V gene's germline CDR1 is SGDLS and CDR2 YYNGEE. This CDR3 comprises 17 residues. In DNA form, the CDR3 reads TGTGCCAGCAGCGTAATCCCCTCGCCGGGGGCTAACTATGGCTACACCTTC. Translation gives CASSVIPSPGANYGYTF. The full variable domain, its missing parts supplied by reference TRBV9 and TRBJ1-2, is DSGVTQTPKHLITATGQRVTLRCSPRSGDLSVYWYQQSLDQGLQFLIQYYNGEERAKGNILERFSAQQFPDLHSELNLSSLELGDSALYFCASSVIPSPGANYGYTFGSGTRLTVV.

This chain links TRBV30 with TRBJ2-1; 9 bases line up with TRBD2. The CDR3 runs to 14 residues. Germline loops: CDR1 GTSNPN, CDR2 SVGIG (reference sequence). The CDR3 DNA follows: TGTGCACTACGCCGACTAGCGGATAGTAATGAGCAGTTCTTC. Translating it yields CALRRLADSNEQFF. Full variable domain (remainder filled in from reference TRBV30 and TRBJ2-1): SQTIHQWPATLVQPVGSPLSLECTVEGTSNPNLYWYRQAAGRGLQLLFYSVGIGQISSEVPQNLSASRPQDRQFILSSKKLLLSDSGFYLCALRRLADSNEQFFGPGTRLTVL.

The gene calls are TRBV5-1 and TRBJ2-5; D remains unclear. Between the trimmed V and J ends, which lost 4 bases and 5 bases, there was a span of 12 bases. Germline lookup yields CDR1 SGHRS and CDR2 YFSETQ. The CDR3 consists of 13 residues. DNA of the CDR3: TGCGCCAGCAGCCCCGTCATGAGGGAGACCCAGTACTTC. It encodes CASSPVMRETQYF.

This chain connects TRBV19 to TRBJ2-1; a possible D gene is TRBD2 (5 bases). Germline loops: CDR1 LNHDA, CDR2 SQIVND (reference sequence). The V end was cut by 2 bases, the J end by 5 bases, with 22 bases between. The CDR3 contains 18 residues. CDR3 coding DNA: TGTGCCAGTAGTATACTAGCTGGCTTTTATACCTCGAACAATGAGCAGTTCTTC. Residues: CASSILAGFYTSNNEQFF.

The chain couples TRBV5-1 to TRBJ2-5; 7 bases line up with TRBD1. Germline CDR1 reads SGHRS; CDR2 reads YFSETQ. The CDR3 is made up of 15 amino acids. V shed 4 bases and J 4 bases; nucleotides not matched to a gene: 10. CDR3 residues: CASSTDRVRAETQYF. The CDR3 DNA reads TGCGCCAGCAGCACCGACAGGGTTCGAGCAGAGACCCAGTACTTC.

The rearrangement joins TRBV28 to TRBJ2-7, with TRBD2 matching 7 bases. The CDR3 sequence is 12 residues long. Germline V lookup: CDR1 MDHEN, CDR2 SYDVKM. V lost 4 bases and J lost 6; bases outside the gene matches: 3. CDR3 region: CASSSGTTEQYF. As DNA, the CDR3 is TGTGCCAGCAGTTCCGGGACTACCGAGCAGTACTTC.

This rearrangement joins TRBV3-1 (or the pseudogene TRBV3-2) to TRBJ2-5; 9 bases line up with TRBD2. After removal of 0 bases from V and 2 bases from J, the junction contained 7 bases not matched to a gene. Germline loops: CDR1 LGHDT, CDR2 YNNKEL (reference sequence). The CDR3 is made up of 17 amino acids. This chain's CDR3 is CASSQDYGTSLQETQYF. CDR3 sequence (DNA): TGTGCCAGCAGCCAAGATTATGGGACTAGCCTGCAAGAGACCCAGTACTTC.

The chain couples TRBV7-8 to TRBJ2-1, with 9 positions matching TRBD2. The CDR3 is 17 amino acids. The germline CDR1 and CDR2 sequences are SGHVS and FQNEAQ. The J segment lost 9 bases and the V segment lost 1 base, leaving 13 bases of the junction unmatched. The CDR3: CASSLVVASGDAGEQFF. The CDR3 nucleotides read TGTGCCAGCAGCTTAGTAGTCGCTAGCGGGGACGCCGGTGAGCAGTTCTTC.